Below are 8 T cell receptor beta chains sequenced from a single sample in a study of blood T cells in healthy people across ages. Next came a second PCR, run for roughly 6 to 11 cycles, which used a sample-barcoded 5' primer along with a J-beta primer mix. One entry per CDR3 protein results from TCRdb running MiXCR on the 5' RACE reads. Among about 780,000 distinct CDR3 sequences listed, more than 25% were seen once. The sample was also reused in another study, on T cells of mothers and their children.

Source material: blood. The receptors shown here come from a boy aged 5-17 years in good health.

In its sample, this clonotype was seen a few times. V usage is TRBV7-2 and J usage is TRBJ2-1; TRBD1 matches 10 bases. Trimming at V came to 1 base and at J to 7 bases, leaving 4 bases not matched to a gene. This CDR3 comprises 15 residues. The V gene's germline CDR1 is SGHTA and CDR2 FQGNSA. For the CDR3, the DNA is TGTGCCAGCAGCTTAGAGGGACAGGGGTTGAATGAGCAGTTCTTC. Translation gives CASSLEGQGLNEQFF.

The chain uses TRBV10-3 and TRBJ2-7, with 7 bases lining up with TRBD1. The CDR3 is 12 amino acids. With 9 bases clipped from V and 2 bases from J, the junction kept 4 bases outside the gene matches. Germline V gene lookup returns CDR1 ENHRY and CDR2 SYGVKD. The CDR3, as DNA: TGTGCCATAGGACAGGTAACCTACGAGCAGTACTTC. Protein: CAIGQVTYEQYF.

V is TRBV11-2 and J is TRBJ1-2, with D perhaps matching TRBD1 (5 bases). CDR3 length equals 16 residues. Germline V gene lookup returns CDR1 SGHAT and CDR2 FQNNGV. V was pared by 3 bases and J by 0 bases, with 14 bases between. The CDR3 nucleotides are TGTGCCAGCAGCTTCCCGCAGGGTCTAGCTAACTATGGCTACACCTTC. The encoded protein is CASSFPQGLANYGYTF.

This clonotype was counted between two and nine times. This CDR3 reads CASSPEGANNSPLHF. The CDR3 region has the DNA TGTGCCAGCAGCCCCGAGGGGGCGAATAATTCACCCCTCCACTTT. The rearrangement joins TRBV7-6 to TRBJ1-6, with 7 nucleotides matching TRBD1. This CDR3 is 15 amino acids long. V shed 5 bases and J 5 bases; nucleotides not matched to a gene: 6. Germline CDR1 SGHVS, CDR2 FNYEAQ.

This chain connects TRBV3-1 to TRBJ2-5; 12 bases match TRBD2. Germline values: CDR1 LGHDT, CDR2 YNNKEL (reference sequence). V shed 2 bases and J 4 bases; nucleotides not matched to a gene: 11. The CDR3 is 18 amino acids. CDR3 nucleotides: TGTGCCAGCAGCCAAAGGGCGGCTAGCGGGGGGGTGGGAGAGACCCAGTACTTC. It specifies CASSQRAASGGVGETQYF.

This clonotype was observed a handful of times. The chain joins TRBV7-9 to TRBJ1-2; D not resolved. Germline CDR1 and CDR2: SEHNR and FQNEAQ (reference sequence). The length of the CDR3 is 14 residues. V was shortened by 0 bases and J by 6 bases, with 11 bases between the two germline ends. In DNA form, the CDR3 reads TGTGCCAGCAGCTTAGCGGGAGTCCGGAATGGCTACACCTTC. It codes for CASSLAGVRNGYTF.

The rearrangement uses TRBV12-3 or TRBV12-4 and TRBJ2-7; 7 bases align to TRBD1. This CDR3 spans 15 amino acids. Trimming at V came to 4 bases and at J to 3 bases, leaving 9 bases not matched to a gene. This CDR3 reads CASSSRRTGGYEQYF. DNA for the CDR3: TGTGCCAGCAGTTCCCGGCGGACAGGCGGCTACGAGCAGTACTTC.

This clonotype was seen a few times. The chain carries TRBV29-1 and TRBJ2-2, with D perhaps TRBD2 (6 bases). This CDR3 comprises 13 residues. CDR1 and CDR2 from the germline V gene are SQVTM and ANQGSEA. V lost 7 bases, J lost 2 bases, and 11 bases lay in between. In DNA form, the CDR3 reads TGCAGCGCACTAGCAGAAAACACCGGGGAGCTGTTTTTT. Translating it yields CSALAENTGELFF.